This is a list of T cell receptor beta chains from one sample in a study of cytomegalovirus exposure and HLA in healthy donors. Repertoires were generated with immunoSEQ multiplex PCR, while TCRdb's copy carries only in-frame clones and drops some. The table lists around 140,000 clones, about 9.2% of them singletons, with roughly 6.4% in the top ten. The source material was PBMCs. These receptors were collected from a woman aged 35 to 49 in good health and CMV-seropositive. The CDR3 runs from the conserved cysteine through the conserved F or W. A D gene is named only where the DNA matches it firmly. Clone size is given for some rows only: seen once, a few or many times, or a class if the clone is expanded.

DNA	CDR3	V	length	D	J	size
TGTGCCAGCAGCCCAGGGACAGGGGGGGATGGCTACACCTTC	CASSPGTGGDGYTF	TRBV5-6	14	TRBD1	TRBJ1-2	.
TGTGCCAGCAGCTATAGCGGGGGGAACAATGAGCAGTTCTTC	CASSYSGGNNEQFF	TRBV11-2	14	TRBD2	TRBJ2-1	.
TGTGCCAGCAGCTTGACAACGCCGAACTATGGCTACACCTTC	CASSLTTPNYGYTF	TRBV5-6	14	.	TRBJ1-2	few
TGTGCCAGCAGCCCGGACAGGCGTAATTCACCCCTCCACTTT	CASSPDRRNSPLHF	TRBV7-2	14	TRBD1	TRBJ1-6	.
TGTGCCAGCAGCCCCGGGGATGGGGTGAACTACGAGCAGTACTTC	CASSPGDGVNYEQYF	TRBV11-2	15	.	TRBJ2-7	.
TGTGCCAGCAGCACCCTCGCAGGGTACAATGAGCAGTTCTTC	CASSTLAGYNEQFF	TRBV2	14	.	TRBJ2-1	.
TGTGCCAGCTCACCGTCCGGGACAGGGCGGTCCGGGGAGCTGTTTTTT	CASSPSGTGRSGELFF	TRBV18	16	TRBD1	TRBJ2-2	.
TGTGCCACCAGCGGCTCTGGCTATAATTCACCCCTCCACTTT	CATSGSGYNSPLHF	TRBV15	14	.	TRBJ1-6	few
TGTGCCGGCAGTTGGGGGACAGGGTCGAACACTGAAGCTTTCTTT	CAGSWGTGSNTEAFF	TRBV6-5	15	TRBD1	TRBJ1-1	.
TGTGCCAGCAGCTTAGTCGGGACACTGAACACTGAAGCTTTCTTT	CASSLVGTLNTEAFF	TRBV7-9	15	.	TRBJ1-1	few
TGTGCCAGCAGTTTATCCCCGGGTACAGGGGCTTTTCCCACTGAAGCTTTCTTT	CASSLSPGTGAFPTEAFF	TRBV27	18	TRBD1	TRBJ1-1	.
TGTGCCAGCGCGGCAGGGGCAGATACGCAGTATTTT	CASAAGADTQYF	TRBV7-2	12	.	TRBJ2-3	.
TGTGCCAGCCTGCTGGCAACGACCTACAATGAGCAGTTCTTC	CASLLATTYNEQFF	TRBV6-1	14	.	TRBJ2-1	.
TGTGCCAGCAGCCAGGGCCCAATGAACTATGGCTACACCTTC	CASSQGPMNYGYTF	TRBV6-6	14	.	TRBJ1-2	few
TGTGCCAGTAGTATATTCCCACCACCCCTCGGAACAGGGCATCCTGGAAACACCATATATTTT	CASSIFPPPLGTGHPGNTIYF	TRBV19	21	.	TRBJ1-3	.
TGTGCCAGCAGCTCAGGCCTGACCTACGAGCAGTACTTC	CASSSGLTYEQYF	TRBV11-1	13	.	TRBJ2-7	.
TGTGCCACCAGCAGGAAGGACCATAATCAGGGTGAAGCTTTCTTT	CATSRKDHNQGEAFF	TRBV15	15	.	TRBJ1-1	few